Presented here are 9 T cell receptor beta chains from one specimen sequenced in a study of neoadjuvant anti-PD-1 for oral cavity cancer. The time point is: after neoadjuvant nivolumab, at surgical resection. The repertoire was sequenced with immunoSEQ multiplex PCR; TCRdb's copy has only in-frame clones and lacks some. The sample includes 55,000 to 75,000 clones, about 86% of them seen just once. This specimen was PBMCs, taken after nivolumab (anti-PD-1) treatment. The source is a person aged 35 to 85 with oral cavity squamous cell carcinoma.

The chain carries TRBV7-3 and TRBJ2-1; no firm D call. The CDR3 consists of 13 residues. Germline lookup yields CDR1 SGHTA and CDR2 FQGTGA. With 2 bases removed from V and 1 base from J, the gap between germline ends came to 3 bases. The CDR3 DNA follows: TGTGCCAGCAGCTTAGGATCCTACAATGAGCAGTTCTTC. Its protein product is CASSLGSYNEQFF.

V usage is TRBV9 and J usage is TRBJ1-5; D ambiguous. V lost 0 bases, J lost 4 bases, and 11 bases lay in between. This CDR3 is built from 15 residues. The germline V gene encodes CDR1 SGDLS and CDR2 YYNGEE. The CDR3 DNA sequence: TGTGCCAGCAGCGTAGAGGGTGATCTGAATCAGCCCCAGCATTTT. Translation: CASSVEGDLNQPQHF.

In this sample, this clone turned up a few times. The rearrangement joins TRBV6-6 to TRBJ1-1; D is uncertain. The V end was cut by 5 bases, the J end by 0 bases, with 7 bases between. The germline V gene encodes CDR1 MNHNY and CDR2 SVGAGI (reference sequence). The CDR3 is 13 residues long. CDR3 DNA sequence: TGTGCCAGCAGTAGACGGATGAACACTGAAGCTTTCTTT. Its translation: CASSRRMNTEAFF.

In its sample, this clone was seen a few times. The chain uses TRBV5-1 and TRBJ1-5; no reliable D call. Germline CDR1 is SGHRS and CDR2 is YFSETQ. There are 15 residues in the CDR3. V was clipped by 4 bases and J by 0 bases, with 11 bases between them. The CDR3 is CASSQGPDSNQPQHF. In nucleotides, the CDR3 is TGCGCCAGCAGCCAAGGACCCGATAGCAATCAGCCCCAGCATTTT.

The V and J genes are TRBV28 and TRBJ1-2; TRBD1 agrees at 10 bases. CDR3 length: 13 residues. The germline V gene has CDR1 MDHEN and CDR2 SYDVKM. The CDR3 is CAGSGTGEPGYTF. The CDR3 coding sequence is TGTGCGGGGTCAGGGACAGGGGAACCCGGCTACACCTTC.

This rearrangement joins TRBV7-9 to TRBJ2-7; D uncertain. The CDR3 runs to 13 residues. Germline V gives CDR1 SEHNR, CDR2 FQNEAQ (reference sequence). Trimming stripped 8 bases from V and 3 bases from J, with 14 bases between. In nucleotides, the CDR3 is TGTGCCAGCGAATTGGGTGGCAGCTACGAGCAGTACTTC. This gives the protein CASELGGSYEQYF.

The genes are TRBV7-2 and TRBJ2-3; no firm D call. Between the trimmed V and J ends, which lost 5 bases and 4 bases, there was a span of 7 bases. Germline V gene data show CDR1 as SGHTA and CDR2 as FQGNSA. The CDR3 totals 12 residues. The CDR3 is CASSDPSDTQYF. The DNA of the CDR3 is TGTGCCAGCAGCGACCCATCAGATACGCAGTATTTT.

This chain links TRBV30 with TRBJ1-2, with D unclear. The CDR3 is 12 amino acids. CDR1 and CDR2 (germline): GTSNPN, SVGIG (reference sequence). Between the trimmed V and J ends, which lost 2 bases and 5 bases, there was a span of 9 bases. CDR3 amino acids: CAWSQTFYGYTF. For the CDR3, the DNA is TGTGCCTGGAGTCAGACCTTTTATGGCTACACCTTC.

The chain carries TRBV29-1 and TRBJ2-2; D ambiguous. Germline V gives CDR1 SQVTM, CDR2 ANQGSEA. V gave up 5 bases and J gave up 5 bases, with 18 bases separating them. The CDR3 length is 15 residues. CDR3 region: CSVLARRSATGELFF. The CDR3 DNA sequence: TGCAGCGTTCTTGCGCGGAGATCGGCTACCGGGGAGCTGTTTTTT.